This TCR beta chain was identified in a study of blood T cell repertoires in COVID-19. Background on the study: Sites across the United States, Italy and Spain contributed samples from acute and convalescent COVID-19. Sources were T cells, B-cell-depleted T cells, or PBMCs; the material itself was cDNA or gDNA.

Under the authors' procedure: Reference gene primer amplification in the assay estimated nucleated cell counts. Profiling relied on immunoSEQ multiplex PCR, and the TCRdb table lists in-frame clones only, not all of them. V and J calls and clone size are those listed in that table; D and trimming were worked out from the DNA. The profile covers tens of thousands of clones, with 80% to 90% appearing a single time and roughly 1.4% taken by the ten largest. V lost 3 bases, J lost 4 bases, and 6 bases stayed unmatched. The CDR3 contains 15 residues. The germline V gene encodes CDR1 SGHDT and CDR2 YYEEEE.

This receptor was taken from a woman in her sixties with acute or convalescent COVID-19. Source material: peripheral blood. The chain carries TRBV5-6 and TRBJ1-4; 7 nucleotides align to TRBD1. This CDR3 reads CASSYGTALNEKLFF. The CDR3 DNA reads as TGTGCCAGCAGCTATGGGACAGCCCTTAATGAAAAACTGTTTTTT.